This entry lists 6 T cell receptor beta chains sequenced from one sample in a study of a mutant IDH1 vaccine in newly diagnosed glioma (dated by TCRdb to the early 2020s). The time point label of this sample denotes: week 47, end of study. A 20-mer mutant IDH1 peptide at 300 micrograms in Montanide made up each vaccine dose, which was injected subcutaneously together with topical imiquimod. These receptors have no known antigen. The library was generated by the immunoSEQ multiplex PCR assay. Imported from immuneACCESS, the table was reduced by TCRdb to in-frame sequences with V and J called. These copies leave out some clones; in studies compared against another copy, an unresolved V gene accounts for under half, and the cause of the remainder is not known. This sample has 55,000 to 65,000 clones in its table, and about 80% of those were observed once. Of the sample, roughly 5.3% is held by the ten largest clones.

Sequenced material: PBMCs, taken from a glioma patient whose treatment included an IDH1 peptide vaccine. These receptor sequences come from a man aged 50 or older with glioma.

This sequence joins TRBV18 and TRBJ1-3; a weak D match, TRBD1 (5 bases). Germline V gene data show CDR1 as KGHSH and CDR2 as LQKENI. The CDR3 runs to 15 residues. V lost 3 bases, J lost 2 bases, and 11 bases lay in between. DNA of the CDR3: TGTGCCAGCTCACCTGGAGGGGCCCCTGGAAACACCATATATTTT. Translating gives CASSPGGAPGNTIYF. Variable domain in full (rest from reference TRBV18 and TRBJ1-3): NAGVMQNPRHLVRRRGQEARLRCSPMKGHSHVYWYRQLPEEGLKFMVYLQKENIIDESGMPKERFSAEFPKEGPSILRIQQVVRGDSAAYFCASSPGGAPGNTIYFGEGSWLTVV.

The V and J genes are TRBV30 and TRBJ1-5, with D perhaps TRBD1 (6 bases). This CDR3 is built from 13 residues. Trimming took off 2 bases at V and 5 bases at J, with 10 bases between the two ends. The germline CDR1 and CDR2 sequences are GTSNPN and SVGIG (reference sequence). CDR3: CAWSQNRDQPQHF. The CDR3 region has the DNA TGTGCCTGGAGTCAAAACAGGGATCAGCCCCAGCATTTT.

The rearrangement links TRBV7-9 to TRBJ1-3, with 10 bases aligning to TRBD1. Losses at the gene ends were 3 bases for V and 8 bases for J; bases not matched to a gene: 4. CDR3 size: 14 residues. Germline CDR1 is SEHNR and CDR2 is FQNEAQ (reference sequence). The CDR3 region is CASSFYGTGDTIYF. The DNA for the CDR3 is TGTGCCAGCAGCTTCTACGGGACAGGGGACACCATATATTTT.

This clone was observed once. This chain joins TRBV7-2 and TRBJ2-2; 10 nucleotides line up with TRBD1. With 7 bases clipped from V and 5 bases from J, the junction kept 16 bases outside the gene matches. The germline V gene has CDR1 SGHTA and CDR2 FQGNSA. The CDR3 covers 18 residues. DNA of the CDR3: TGTGCCAGCACCCCGGGGGGGACAGGGGCCTATCGAACCGGGGAGCTGTTTTTT. Its translation is CASTPGGTGAYRTGELFF.

The rearrangement uses TRBV5-1 and TRBJ2-1, with a possible D match to TRBD2 (6 bases). Germline V gene sequence: CDR1 SGHRS, CDR2 YFSETQ. This CDR3 has 13 amino acids. The germline V and J ends were trimmed by 2 bases and 7 bases, with 10 bases remaining between them. The CDR3 coding sequence is TGCGCCAGCAGCTTTGGTGGAGGGAATGAGCAGTTCTTC. Amino acid sequence: CASSFGGGNEQFF.

The J gene is TRBJ2-7, the V gene TRBV29-1; D is undetermined. This CDR3 has 13 residues. Germline V gene sequence: CDR1 SQVTM, CDR2 ANQGSEA. Between the trimmed V and J ends, which lost 4 bases and 6 bases, there was a span of 16 bases. The CDR3 DNA sequence: TGCAGCGTTGTGGGTGACACTGGTCTCGAGCAGTACTTC. This codes for CSVVGDTGLEQYF.